This record covers a single T cell receptor (beta chain). The data were obtained in a study of cytomegalovirus exposure and HLA in healthy donors. The PCR contained 60 Vbeta and 13 Jbeta primers. Assay used: immunoSEQ multiplex PCR; TCRdb lists only in-frame clones, some missing. Among approximately 100,000 clones, 60% to 85% were seen once, and the ten largest hold around 5%. V shed 1 base and J 3 bases; nucleotides not matched to a gene: 16. Germline assignment: CDR1 GTSNPN and CDR2 SVGIG (reference sequence). The CDR3 totals 18 residues. This receptor was obtained from a female donor in good health and CMV-seropositive. This chain links TRBV30 with TRBJ2-7; 9 nucleotides line up with TRBD2. The source material was PBMCs. The CDR3 DNA is TGTGCCTGGAGTGCCCCCGGCCTAGGGCGGGAGGGTCGCTACGAGCAGTACTTC. Translating gives CAWSAPGLGREGRYEQYF.